These 13 T cell receptor beta chains share one sample of origin, sequenced in a study of cytotoxic CD8 clonotypes in ibrutinib-treated CLL. TCRdb's copy holds only in-frame clones and misses some; the assay was immunoSEQ multiplex PCR. The table has approximately 200,000 clones, over 60% seen once; the top ten hold about an eighth. The sequencing used PBMCs, collected after 24 months of ibrutinib treatment. All receptors derive from a human donor with chronic lymphocytic leukemia.

The chain has TRBV4-2 and TRBJ1-6; D might be TRBD1 (6 bases). V lost 3 bases and J 2 bases, leaving 11 bases between the germline ends. Germline loops: CDR1 LGHNA, CDR2 YNFKEQ. The CDR3 runs 16 residues. The CDR3 loop reads CASSHHRDPYNSPLHF. The DNA of the CDR3 is TGTGCCAGCAGCCACCACAGGGACCCCTATAATTCACCCCTCCACTTT.

The chain carries TRBV5-6 and TRBJ2-7, with 7 bases aligning to TRBD2. V shed 1 base, J shed 0 bases, and the junction held 7 bases outside the gene matches. CDR1 is SGHDT, CDR2 YYEEEE, per germline. There are 16 residues in the CDR3. DNA of the CDR3: TGTGCCAGCAGCTTGCAGTACGGGGGGAGCTCCTACGAGCAGTACTTC. As protein: CASSLQYGGSSYEQYF.

In its sample, this clone was seen a few times. This chain links TRBV7-9 with TRBJ2-7; TRBD1 is a possible D gene (6 bases). The germline V gene has CDR1 SEHNR and CDR2 FQNEAQ (reference sequence). The V gene lost 8 bases and the J gene lost 2 bases, with 16 bases spanning the gap. The CDR3 runs 14 residues. CDR3 sequence reads: CASSPQGGAYEQYF. In nucleotides, the CDR3 is TGTGCCAGCTCTCCACAGGGTGGAGCCTACGAGCAGTACTTC.

This sequence joins TRBV7-2 and TRBJ2-7; TRBD1 aligns across 8 bases. With V trimmed by 3 bases and J by 0 bases, 4 bases remained unmatched. The CDR3 runs to 15 residues. Per germline, CDR1 SGHTA and CDR2 FQGNSA. The CDR3 here is CASSFRQGLSYEQYF. In nucleotides, the CDR3 is TGTGCCAGCAGCTTTCGACAGGGGCTCTCCTACGAGCAGTACTTC.

V gene TRBV20-1 combines with J gene TRBJ2-1; possible D gene TRBD2, 5 bases. V gave up 7 bases and J gave up 9 bases, with 13 bases separating them. The germline V gene has CDR1 DFQATT and CDR2 SNEGSKA (reference sequence). This CDR3 comprises 11 residues. CDR3 amino acids: CSVRGLGEQFF. The CDR3 bases are TGCAGTGTACGAGGACTGGGTGAGCAGTTCTTC.

The chain recombines TRBV5-6 with TRBJ1-5; D perhaps matches TRBD1 (6 bases). Germline V lookup: CDR1 SGHDT, CDR2 YYEEEE. The CDR3 runs to 14 residues. Trimming took 2 bases from V and 2 from J, leaving 8 bases between them. CDR3 in amino acids: CASSFAGGNQPQHF. In DNA, the CDR3 is TGTGCCAGCAGCTTTGCAGGGGGCAATCAGCCCCAGCATTTT.

The chain employs TRBV10-3 and TRBJ1-2, with TRBD1 identical over 8 bases. Germline assignment: CDR1 ENHRY and CDR2 SYGVKD. Trimming removed 10 bases from V and 4 bases from J; junction bases left unmatched: 14. This CDR3 has 15 residues. The CDR3: CATSPGTGAPYGYTF. The CDR3 DNA is TGTGCCACTAGTCCCGGGACAGGCGCCCCCTATGGCTACACCTTC.

The chain uses TRBV15 and TRBJ2-7; possibly TRBD1 for D (6 bases). Trimming shortened V by 4 bases and J by 3 bases, and 13 bases separated the two germline ends. Germline CDR1 is LNHNV and CDR2 is YYDKDF (reference sequence). CDR3 size: 14 residues. Here the CDR3 reads CATSNRDTYYEQYF. The CDR3 nucleotides are TGTGCCACCAGCAACCGGGACACATACTACGAGCAGTACTTC.

The chain links TRBV6-1 to TRBJ2-7, with TRBD2 matching 8 bases. The germline V gene has CDR1 MNHNS and CDR2 SASEGT. The junction had 11 bases not matched to a gene; V was cut back by 10 bases and J by 3 bases. This CDR3 comprises 14 residues. The CDR3 region has the DNA TGTGCCATTAACGCGGCACTAGCGGACTACGAGCAGTACTTC. The encoded protein is CAINAALADYEQYF.

The CDR3: CAISESLGQGNQETQYF. The CDR3 nucleotides are TGTGCCATCAGTGAGTCTTTGGGACAGGGGAACCAAGAGACCCAGTACTTC. The chain is built from TRBV10-3 and TRBJ2-5; TRBD1 matches 10 bases. The CDR3 runs to 17 residues. Germline assignment: CDR1 ENHRY and CDR2 SYGVKD. V lost 0 bases and J lost 0; bases outside the gene matches: 4.

The chain couples TRBV2 to TRBJ2-7, with D unresolved. V lost 1 base and J lost 5, with 12 bases in between. The CDR3 extends over 14 amino acids. CDR1 and CDR2 from the germline V gene are SNHLY and FYNNEI. In nucleotides, the CDR3 is TGTGCCAGCAGTGAAGGGGTCGGGTACCACGAGCAGTACTTC. It encodes CASSEGVGYHEQYF.

V and J are TRBV2 and TRBJ1-3; D uncertain. Germline CDR1 SNHLY, CDR2 FYNNEI. The V gene lost 8 bases and the J gene lost 7 bases, with 9 bases spanning the gap. This CDR3 is 11 amino acids long. The CDR3 loop reads CASFGGNTIYF. The CDR3 bases are TGTGCCAGCTTCGGAGGGAACACCATATATTTT.

J is TRBJ2-1 and V is TRBV4-3; no clear D. Deletions cut 0 bases from V and 0 bases from J, with 12 bases between. Germline V gene lookup returns CDR1 LGHNA and CDR2 YSLEER. This CDR3 region has 17 residues. As DNA, the CDR3 is TGCGCCAGCAGCCAAGATCTTTCGTCTTCCTCCTACAATGAGCAGTTCTTC. Translation gives CASSQDLSSSSYNEQFF.